These T cell receptor beta chains were read from a single sample in a study of response to subunit inactivated influenza vaccine. MiXCR, run by TCRdb on the RT-PCR reads, gives a single entry per CDR3 protein. The sample has around 470,000 distinct CDR3 sequences, 6.5% to 8% seen once. Here the sequenced sample was PBMCs from blood, taken around 25 months after vaccination. These receptors were obtained from a man between 50 and 69 years old who received an inactivated influenza vaccine. Each CDR3 is given with its conserved first and last residue. D genes are given only for firm matches. Expanded clones get a size class; other rows say once, few or many, or leave the size out.

abundance	v_gene	d_gene	j_gene	CDR3aa	CDR3nt
few	TRBV4-2	.	TRBJ1-4	CASSQDGFGEKLFF	TGTGCCAGCAGCCAAGACGGGTTTGGTGAAAAACTGTTTTTT
.	TRBV15	TRBD2	TRBJ2-3	CATSRDPAGAVDTQYF	TGTGCCACCAGCAGAGATCCAGCGGGAGCTGTAGATACGCAGTATTTT
many	TRBV4-2	TRBD1	TRBJ2-2	CASSQAPGQGAEDTGELFF	TGTGCCAGCAGCCAAGCTCCGGGACAGGGGGCAGAGGACACCGGGGAGCTGTTTTTT
.	TRBV5-6	.	TRBJ2-1	CASSPGPRFYNEQFF	TGTGCCAGCAGCCCCGGGCCCCGCTTCTACAATGAGCAGTTCTTC
few	TRBV20-1	.	TRBJ1-2	CSASNYGYTF	TGCAGTGCTTCTAACTATGGCTACACCTTC
few	TRBV20-1	.	TRBJ1-5	CSALPGLSNQPQHF	TGCAGTGCTTTACCGGGCCTTAGCAATCAGCCCCAGCATTTT
many	TRBV28	TRBD2	TRBJ2-1	CASSPGTSNSNEQFF	TGTGCCAGCAGTCCCGGGACTAGTAATAGCAATGAGCAGTTCTTC
few	TRBV20-1	.	TRBJ2-3	CSAGKTNRMDTQYF	TGCAGTGCTGGAAAGACAAACCGGATGGATACGCAGTATTTT
.	TRBV20-1	TRBD1	TRBJ2-7	CSAETGGMVYEQYF	TGCAGTGCGGAAACAGGGGGCATGGTTTACGAGCAGTACTTC
many	TRBV20-1	.	TRBJ2-3	CSARRDTQYF	TGCAGTGCTAGACGAGATACGCAGTATTTT
many	TRBV27	.	TRBJ2-1	CASRGTPYYNEQFF	TGTGCCAGCAGAGGGACACCGTATTACAATGAGCAGTTCTTC
.	TRBV29-1	TRBD2	TRBJ2-7	CSAGLGREQYF	TGCAGCGCCGGACTAGGTCGCGAGCAGTACTTC
many	TRBV12-3/TRBV12-4	TRBD2	TRBJ2-1	CASSPRGSGRALGWFF	TGTGCCAGCAGTCCTCGGGGTAGCGGGAGGGCCTTGGGTTGGTTCTTC
many	TRBV6-4	TRBD2	TRBJ2-2	CASKKGQPGLAGVTGELFF	TGTGCCAGCAAAAAGGGCCAACCGGGACTAGCGGGAGTCACCGGGGAGCTGTTTTTT
few	TRBV25-1	.	TRBJ2-3	CASSDGGANDTQYF	TGTGCCAGCAGTGACGGAGGGGCTAACGATACGCAGTATTTT
few	TRBV10-3	TRBD1	TRBJ1-1	CAISGQGYAEAFF	TGTGCCATCAGTGGACAGGGATACGCTGAAGCTTTCTTT
many	TRBV30	.	TRBJ1-6	CAWSSGTGGSPLHF	TGTGCCTGGAGTTCCGGGACCGGAGGTTCACCCCTCCACTTT
many	TRBV4-2	.	TRBJ2-5	CASSRASGAQETQYF	TGTGCCAGCAGCCGGGCGTCAGGGGCCCAAGAGACCCAGTACTTC
few	TRBV29-1	.	TRBJ2-3	CSAGTAGGTDTQYF	TGCAGCGCAGGGACTGCCGGGGGCACAGATACGCAGTATTTT
many	TRBV30	.	TRBJ2-3	CAWDPWDDASTDTQYF	TGTGCCTGGGACCCCTGGGACGACGCCAGCACAGATACGCAGTATTTT
few	TRBV20-1	TRBD1	TRBJ1-2	CSAKGAGGYTF	TGCAGTGCAAAGGGGGCTGGAGGCTACACCTTC
few	TRBV30	.	TRBJ2-7	CAWSATDLYEQYF	TGTGCCTGGAGTGCAACGGACCTCTACGAGCAGTACTTC
.	TRBV4-3	.	TRBJ2-7	CASSQIQGFGEQYF	TGCGCCAGCAGCCAAATCCAGGGTTTCGGCGAGCAGTACTTC
few	TRBV5-1	.	TRBJ2-5	CASSFRTNQETQYF	TGCGCCAGCAGCTTTAGGACAAACCAAGAGACCCAGTACTTC
.	TRBV7-2	TRBD1	TRBJ2-1	CASRLASGQGSKGNEQFF	TGTGCCAGCAGGCTAGCGAGCGGACAGGGGAGTAAGGGCAATGAGCAGTTCTTC
many	TRBV11-2	TRBD2	TRBJ2-3	CASSGGGGSRDTQYF	TGTGCCAGCTCCGGGGGGGGTGGTAGTAGAGATACGCAGTATTTT
.	TRBV27	TRBD1	TRBJ2-7	CASSFNRDRVTYEQYF	TGTGCCAGCAGTTTCAACCGGGACAGGGTAACCTACGAGCAGTACTTC
.	TRBV10-2	TRBD1	TRBJ2-1	CASSLDRVGNEQFF	TGCGCCAGCAGTTTAGACAGGGTAGGCAATGAGCAGTTCTTC
few	TRBV9	.	TRBJ2-1	CASSAGRPSYNEQFF	TGTGCCAGCAGCGCAGGGAGGCCTTCCTACAATGAGCAGTTCTTC
many	TRBV12-3/TRBV12-4	.	TRBJ2-7	CASSPTGRNGEQYF	TGTGCCAGCAGCCCGACAGGGAGGAATGGGGAGCAGTACTTC
few	TRBV12-3/TRBV12-4	.	TRBJ2-7	CASSLFGSFYEQYF	TGTGCCAGCAGTTTATTTGGGTCATTCTACGAGCAGTACTTC
many	TRBV5-1	.	TRBJ2-3	CASSRSTGTDTQYF	TGCGCCAGCAGCAGGTCCACAGGCACAGATACGCAGTATTTT
.	TRBV20-1	.	TRBJ2-4	CSARDRALGNIQYF	TGCAGTGCTAGAGATAGGGCCCTGGGAAACATTCAGTACTTC
.	TRBV6-1	TRBD2	TRBJ2-5	CASRGTSADQETQYF	TGTGCCAGCAGAGGGACTAGCGCCGACCAAGAGACCCAGTACTTC
few	TRBV5-5	.	TRBJ1-3	CASSSFVTGSGNTIYF	TGTGCCAGCAGCTCCTTCGTAACAGGGTCTGGAAACACCATATATTTT
many	TRBV9	TRBD1	TRBJ1-2	CASSVVGTAQHGYTF	TGTGCCAGCAGCGTAGTCGGGACAGCTCAACATGGCTACACCTTC
many	TRBV9	.	TRBJ1-1	CASSVAGREAFF	TGTGCCAGCAGCGTAGCCGGCAGAGAAGCTTTCTTT
many	TRBV11-2	.	TRBJ1-3	CASSSRQGNTIYF	TGTGCCAGCAGCTCGCGACAGGGAAACACCATATATTTT
many	TRBV7-2	TRBD1	TRBJ1-1	CASSLNRGHTEAFF	TGTGCCAGCAGCTTGAACAGGGGGCACACTGAAGCTTTCTTT
.	TRBV20-1	TRBD2	TRBJ2-1	CSARDRLAGDGEQFF	TGCAGTGCTAGAGATCGGCTAGCGGGAGACGGTGAGCAGTTCTTC
.	TRBV7-2	TRBD1	TRBJ1-2	CASSPGQVTPNYGYTF	TGTGCCAGCAGCCCGGGACAGGTCACCCCTAACTATGGCTACACCTTC
few	TRBV6-2/TRBV6-3	TRBD2	TRBJ2-2	CASSYPSGGYPNTGELFF	TGTGCCAGCAGTTACCCTAGCGGGGGGTACCCGAACACCGGGGAGCTGTTTTTT
many	TRBV4-3	.	TRBJ2-3	CASSLGGGTTTDTQYF	TGCGCCAGCAGCCTCGGAGGGGGGACTACAACAGATACGCAGTATTTT
.	TRBV20-1	TRBD1	TRBJ2-2	CSAPTGTGFSGELFF	TGCAGTGCCCCAACCGGGACAGGGTTTTCCGGGGAGCTGTTTTTT
few	TRBV5-1	.	TRBJ1-5	CASSLEPYSQPQHF	TGCGCCAGCAGCTTGGAACCGTACTCCCAGCCCCAGCATTTT
.	TRBV13	TRBD2	TRBJ2-1	CASSSRYTTSGLNNEQFF	TGTGCCAGCAGCTCCAGATATACGACTAGCGGCTTAAACAATGAGCAGTTCTTC
few	TRBV27	.	TRBJ2-7	CASRHAGAYEQYF	TGTGCCAGCAGACATGCCGGGGCCTACGAGCAGTACTTC
many	TRBV12-3/TRBV12-4	.	TRBJ1-2	CASSSGAQRYGYTF	.
.	TRBV7-2	.	TRBJ1-2	CASSLERRQAYGYTF	TGTGCCAGCAGCTTAGAAAGGCGTCAGGCGTATGGCTACACCTTC
.	TRBV19	.	TRBJ2-1	CASSILPNSYNEQFF	TGTGCCAGTAGTATACTGCCAAACTCCTACAATGAGCAGTTCTTC
few	TRBV21-1	.	TRBJ2-2	CASSKAPPSVGELFF	TGTGCCAGCAGCAAAGCGCCCCCTAGCGTCGGGGAGCTGTTTTTT